This T cell receptor beta chain derives from a study of cytomegalovirus exposure and HLA in healthy donors. Whole-study results and caveats: The productive fraction for most TCR beta V segments was about 87% or about 30% in an earlier analysis.

With 60 Vbeta and 13 Jbeta primers, the PCR was carried out. Data came from immunoSEQ multiplex PCR; TCRdb stores just in-frame clones and leaves some out. The sample has 200,000 to 250,000 clones; over 80% are singletons. This clone was detected only once. What it recognizes is unknown. This TCR was recovered from a boy aged 2 to 10 in good health and CMV-seronegative. The sequencing sample was made of PBMCs.

The CDR3 nucleotides read TGTGCCAGTAGCCGACAGTTAGACACTGAAGCTTTCTTT. This translates into CASSRQLDTEAFF. V usage is TRBV19 and J usage is TRBJ1-1; tentative D call: TRBD1 (5 bases). Germline assignment: CDR1 LNHDA and CDR2 SQIVND (reference sequence). The CDR3 runs to 13 residues. Trimming removed 6 bases from V and 3 bases from J, with 11 bases in between.